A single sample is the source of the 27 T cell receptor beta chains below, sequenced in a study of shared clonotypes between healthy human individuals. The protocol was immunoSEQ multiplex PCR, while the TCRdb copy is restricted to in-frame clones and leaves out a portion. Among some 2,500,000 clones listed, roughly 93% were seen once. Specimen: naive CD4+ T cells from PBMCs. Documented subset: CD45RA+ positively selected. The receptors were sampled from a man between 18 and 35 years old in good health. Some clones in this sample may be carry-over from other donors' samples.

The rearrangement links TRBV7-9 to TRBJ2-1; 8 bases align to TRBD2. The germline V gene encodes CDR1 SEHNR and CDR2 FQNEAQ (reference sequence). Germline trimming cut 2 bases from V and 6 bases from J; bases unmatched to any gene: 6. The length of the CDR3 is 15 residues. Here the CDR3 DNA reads TGTGCCAGCAGCTTATATTCGGGGGGGCTCAATGAGCAGTTCTTC. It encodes CASSLYSGGLNEQFF.

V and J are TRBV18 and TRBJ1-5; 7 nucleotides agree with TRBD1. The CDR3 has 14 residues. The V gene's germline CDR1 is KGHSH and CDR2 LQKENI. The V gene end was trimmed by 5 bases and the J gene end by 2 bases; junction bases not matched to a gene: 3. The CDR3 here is CASSAGGGNQPQHF. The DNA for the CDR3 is TGTGCCAGCTCAGCAGGGGGTGGCAATCAGCCCCAGCATTTT.

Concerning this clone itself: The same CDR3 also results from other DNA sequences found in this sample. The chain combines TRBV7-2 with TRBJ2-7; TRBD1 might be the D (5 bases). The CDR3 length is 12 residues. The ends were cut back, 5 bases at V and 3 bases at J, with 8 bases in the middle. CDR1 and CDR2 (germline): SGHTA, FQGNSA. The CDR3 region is CASSIQGYEQYF. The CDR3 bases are TGTGCCAGCAGCATTCAGGGCTACGAGCAGTACTTC.

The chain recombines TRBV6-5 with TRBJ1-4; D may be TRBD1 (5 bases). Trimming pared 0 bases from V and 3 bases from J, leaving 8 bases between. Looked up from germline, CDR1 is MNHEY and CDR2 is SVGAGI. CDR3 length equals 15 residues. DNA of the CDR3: TGTGCCAGCAGTTACTCGAGACAGTCTAATGAAAAACTGTTTTTT. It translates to CASSYSRQSNEKLFF.

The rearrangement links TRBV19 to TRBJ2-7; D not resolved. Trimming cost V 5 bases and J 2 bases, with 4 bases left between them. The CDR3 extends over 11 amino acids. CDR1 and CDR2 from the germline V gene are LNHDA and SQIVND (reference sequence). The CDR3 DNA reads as TGTGCCAGTAGTGGGACCTACGAGCAGTACTTC. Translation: CASSGTYEQYF.

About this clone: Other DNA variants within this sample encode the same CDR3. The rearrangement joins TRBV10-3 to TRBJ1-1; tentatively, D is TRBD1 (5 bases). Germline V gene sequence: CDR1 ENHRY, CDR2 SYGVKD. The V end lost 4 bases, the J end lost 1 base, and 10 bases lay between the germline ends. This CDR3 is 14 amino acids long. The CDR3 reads CAISGGTGNTEAFF. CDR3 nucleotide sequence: TGTGCCATCAGTGGGGGTACAGGGAACACTGAAGCTTTCTTT.

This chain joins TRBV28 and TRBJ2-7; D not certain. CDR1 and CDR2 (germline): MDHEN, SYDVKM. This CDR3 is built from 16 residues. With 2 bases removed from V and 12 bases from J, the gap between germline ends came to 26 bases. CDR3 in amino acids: CASSLGRIAEDARWYF. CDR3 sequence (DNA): TGTGCCAGCAGTTTAGGGCGGATAGCAGAGGACGCTCGTTGGTACTTC.

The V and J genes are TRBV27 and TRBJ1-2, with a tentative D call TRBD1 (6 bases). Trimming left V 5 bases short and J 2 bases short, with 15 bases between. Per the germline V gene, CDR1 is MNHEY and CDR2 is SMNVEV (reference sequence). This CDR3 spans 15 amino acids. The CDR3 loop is CASSPADRINYGYTF. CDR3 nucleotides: TGTGCCAGCAGTCCCGCTGACAGGATCAACTATGGCTACACCTTC.

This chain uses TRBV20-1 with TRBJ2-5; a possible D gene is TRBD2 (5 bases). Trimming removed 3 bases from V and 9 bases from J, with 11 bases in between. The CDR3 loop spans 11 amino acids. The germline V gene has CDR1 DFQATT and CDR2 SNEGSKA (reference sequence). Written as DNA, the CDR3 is TGCAGTGCTAGGAACGACTACTCCCAGTACTTC. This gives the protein CSARNDYSQYF.

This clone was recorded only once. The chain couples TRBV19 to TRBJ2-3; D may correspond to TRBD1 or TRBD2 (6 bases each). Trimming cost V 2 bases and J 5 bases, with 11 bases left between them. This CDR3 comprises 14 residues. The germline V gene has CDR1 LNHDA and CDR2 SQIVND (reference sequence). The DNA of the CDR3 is TGTGCCAGTAGTATATCGGGGGCCGGAGATACGCAGTATTTT. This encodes CASSISGAGDTQYF.

The CDR3 region is CASSLAPDQETQYF. The CDR3 DNA follows: TGTGCCAGCAGCTTGGCGCCAGACCAAGAGACCCAGTACTTC. The chain combines TRBV5-4 with TRBJ2-5; no clear D gene. The germline V gene encodes CDR1 SGHNT and CDR2 YYREEE (reference sequence). The V gene lost 0 bases and the J gene lost 0 bases, with 6 bases spanning the gap. This CDR3 has 14 amino acids.

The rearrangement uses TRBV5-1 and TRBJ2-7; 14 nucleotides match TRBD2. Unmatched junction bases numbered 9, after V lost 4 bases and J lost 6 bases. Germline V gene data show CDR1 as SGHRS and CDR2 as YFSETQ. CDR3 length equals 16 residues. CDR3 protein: CASSRSPGTSGSEQYF. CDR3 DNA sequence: TGCGCCAGCAGCCGGTCCCCTGGGACTAGCGGGAGCGAGCAGTACTTC. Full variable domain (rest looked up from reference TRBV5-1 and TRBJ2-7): KAGVTQTPRYLIKTRGQQVTLSCSPISGHRSVSWYQQTPGQGLQFLFEYFSETQRNKGNFPGRFSGRQFSNSRSEMNVSTLELGDSALYLCASSRSPGTSGSEQYFGPGTRLTVT.

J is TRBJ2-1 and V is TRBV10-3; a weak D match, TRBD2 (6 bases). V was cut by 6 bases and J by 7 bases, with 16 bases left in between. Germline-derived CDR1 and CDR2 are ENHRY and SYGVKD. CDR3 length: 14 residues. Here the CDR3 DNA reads TGTGCCATCAGGAAAACGGAGGGCGTGAATGAGCAGTTCTTC. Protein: CAIRKTEGVNEQFF.

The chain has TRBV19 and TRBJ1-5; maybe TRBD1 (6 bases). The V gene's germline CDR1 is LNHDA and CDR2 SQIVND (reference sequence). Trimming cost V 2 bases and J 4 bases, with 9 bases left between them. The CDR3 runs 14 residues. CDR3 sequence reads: CASSIRDRNQPQHF. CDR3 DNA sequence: TGTGCCAGTAGTATAAGAGACAGGAATCAGCCCCAGCATTTT. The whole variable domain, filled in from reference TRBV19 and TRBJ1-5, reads DGGITQSPKYLFRKEGQNVTLSCEQNLNHDAMYWYRQDPGQGLRLIYYSQIVNDFQKGDIAEGYSVSREKKESFPLTVTSAQKNPTAFYLCASSIRDRNQPQHFGDGTRLSIL.

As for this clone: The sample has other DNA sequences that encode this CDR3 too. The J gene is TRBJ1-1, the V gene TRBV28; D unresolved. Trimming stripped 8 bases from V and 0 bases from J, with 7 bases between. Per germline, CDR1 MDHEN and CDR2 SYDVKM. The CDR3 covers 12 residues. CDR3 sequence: CASGRLNTEAFF. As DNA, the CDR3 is TGTGCCAGCGGACGGCTGAACACTGAAGCTTTCTTT.

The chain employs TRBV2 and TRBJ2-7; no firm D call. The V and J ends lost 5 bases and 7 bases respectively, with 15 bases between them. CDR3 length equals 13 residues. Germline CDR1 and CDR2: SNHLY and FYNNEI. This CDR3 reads CASSWIHAGEQYF. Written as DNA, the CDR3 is TGTGCCAGCAGTTGGATCCACGCCGGGGAGCAGTACTTC. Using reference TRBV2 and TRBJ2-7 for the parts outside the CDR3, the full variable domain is EPEVTQTPSHQVTQMGQEVILRCVPISNHLYFYWYRQILGQKVEFLVSFYNNEISEKSEIFDDQFSVERPDGSNFTLKIRSTKLEDSAMYFCASSWIHAGEQYFGPGTRLTVT.

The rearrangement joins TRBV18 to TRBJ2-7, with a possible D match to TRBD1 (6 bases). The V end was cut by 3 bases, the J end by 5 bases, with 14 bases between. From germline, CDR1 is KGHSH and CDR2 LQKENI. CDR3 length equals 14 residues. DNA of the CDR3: TGTGCCAGCTCACCCCAGGGGAACGGGAACGAGCAGTACTTC. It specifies CASSPQGNGNEQYF.

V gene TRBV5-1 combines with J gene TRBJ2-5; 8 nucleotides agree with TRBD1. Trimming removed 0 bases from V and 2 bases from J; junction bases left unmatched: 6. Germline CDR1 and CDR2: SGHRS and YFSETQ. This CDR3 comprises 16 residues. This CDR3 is CASSLVSGGEQETQYF. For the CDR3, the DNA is TGCGCCAGCAGCTTGGTGTCAGGGGGCGAACAAGAGACCCAGTACTTC.

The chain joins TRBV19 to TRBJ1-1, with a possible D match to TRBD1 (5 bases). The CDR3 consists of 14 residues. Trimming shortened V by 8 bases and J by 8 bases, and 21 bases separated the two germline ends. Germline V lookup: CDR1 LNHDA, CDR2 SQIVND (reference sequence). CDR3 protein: CASLRAGRVGEAFF. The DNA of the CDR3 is TGTGCCAGTCTCAGAGCAGGGAGGGTAGGCGAAGCTTTCTTT.

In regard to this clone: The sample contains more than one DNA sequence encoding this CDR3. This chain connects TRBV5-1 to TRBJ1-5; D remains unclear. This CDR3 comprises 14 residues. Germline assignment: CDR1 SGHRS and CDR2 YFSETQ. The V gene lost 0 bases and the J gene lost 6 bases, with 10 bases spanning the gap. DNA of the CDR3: TGCGCCAGCAGCTTGGCCGCAGGTGGTCAGCCCCAGCATTTT. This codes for CASSLAAGGQPQHF.

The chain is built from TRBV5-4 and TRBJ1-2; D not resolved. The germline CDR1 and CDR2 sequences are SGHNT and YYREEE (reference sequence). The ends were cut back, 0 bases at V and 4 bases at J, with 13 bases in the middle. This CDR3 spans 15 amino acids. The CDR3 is CASSLARGGSYGYTF. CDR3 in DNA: TGTGCCAGCAGCTTGGCTCGTGGAGGGAGCTATGGCTACACCTTC.

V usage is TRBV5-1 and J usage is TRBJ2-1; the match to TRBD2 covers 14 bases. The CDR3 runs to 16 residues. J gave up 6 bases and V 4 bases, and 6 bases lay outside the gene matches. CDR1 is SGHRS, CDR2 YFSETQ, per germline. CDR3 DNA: TGCGCCAGCAGCCAAGGGACTAGCGGGAGATCCAATGAGCAGTTCTTC. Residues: CASSQGTSGRSNEQFF.

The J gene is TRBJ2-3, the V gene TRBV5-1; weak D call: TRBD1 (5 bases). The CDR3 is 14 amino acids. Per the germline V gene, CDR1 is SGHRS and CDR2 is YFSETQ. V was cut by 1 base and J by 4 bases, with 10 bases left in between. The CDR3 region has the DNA TGCGCCAGCAGCTTGCAGGGTACTCCAGATACGCAGTATTTT. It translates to CASSLQGTPDTQYF.

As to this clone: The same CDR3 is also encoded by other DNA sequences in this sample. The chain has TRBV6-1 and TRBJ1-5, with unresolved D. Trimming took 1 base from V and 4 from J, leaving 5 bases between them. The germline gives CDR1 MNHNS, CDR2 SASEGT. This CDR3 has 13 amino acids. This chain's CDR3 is CASSEVGNQPQHF. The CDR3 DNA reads TGTGCCAGCAGTGAAGTGGGTAATCAGCCCCAGCATTTT.

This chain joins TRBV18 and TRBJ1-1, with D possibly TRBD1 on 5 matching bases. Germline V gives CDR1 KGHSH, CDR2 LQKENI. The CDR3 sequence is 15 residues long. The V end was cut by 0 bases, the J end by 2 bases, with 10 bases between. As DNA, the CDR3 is TGTGCCAGCTCACCACCGGGGGTGGATAACACTGAAGCTTTCTTT. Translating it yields CASSPPGVDNTEAFF.

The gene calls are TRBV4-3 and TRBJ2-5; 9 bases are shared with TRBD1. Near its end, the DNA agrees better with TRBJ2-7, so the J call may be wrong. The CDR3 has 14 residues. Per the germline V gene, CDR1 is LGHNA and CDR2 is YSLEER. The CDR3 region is CASSPGQGFYEQYF. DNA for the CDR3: TGCGCCAGCAGCCCAGGACAGGGGTTCTACGAGCAGTACTTC.

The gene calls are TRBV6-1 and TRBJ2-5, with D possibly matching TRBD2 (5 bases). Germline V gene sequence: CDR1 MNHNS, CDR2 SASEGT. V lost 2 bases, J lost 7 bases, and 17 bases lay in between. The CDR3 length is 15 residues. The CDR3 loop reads CASSESKGRSLTQYF. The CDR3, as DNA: TGTGCCAGCAGTGAATCCAAAGGGAGAAGTTTGACCCAGTACTTC.